Listed below are T cell receptor beta chains from one sample, sequenced in a study of blood T cell repertoires in COVID-19. TCRdb's copy holds only in-frame clones and misses some; the assay was immunoSEQ multiplex PCR. The sample yields some 56,000 clones, more than 70% seen once. Material: peripheral blood. These TCRs come from a human donor in a cohort sampled during active COVID-19. Each CDR3 is given with its conserved first and last residue.

j_gene: TRBJ1-5; v_gene: TRBV12-3/TRBV12-4; CDR3aa: CASSLGGRTQHF
j_gene: TRBJ2-7; v_gene: TRBV30; CDR3aa: CAWRRSYEQYF
j_gene: TRBJ2-5; v_gene: TRBV4-3; CDR3aa: CASSQDLASGQETQYF
j_gene: TRBJ2-7; v_gene: TRBV6-5; CDR3aa: CASRQQGGEQYF
j_gene: TRBJ2-7; v_gene: TRBV5-4; CDR3aa: CASSLAGTGKSEQYF
j_gene: TRBJ1-6; v_gene: TRBV6-5; CDR3aa: CASSYIGSGNSPLHF
j_gene: TRBJ1-2; v_gene: TRBV28; CDR3aa: CASSFRTGVYSYTF
j_gene: TRBJ2-7; v_gene: TRBV7-6; CDR3aa: CASSSSGTSGGLEQYF
j_gene: TRBJ2-7; v_gene: TRBV3-1/TRBV3-2; CDR3aa: CASSQGFGTASYEQYF
j_gene: TRBJ2-3; v_gene: TRBV2; CDR3aa: CASSGREGDTQYF